Listed below are T cell receptor beta chains from one sample, sequenced in a study of blood T cell repertoires in COVID-19. TCRdb's copy holds only in-frame clones and misses some; the assay was immunoSEQ multiplex PCR. Among about 130,000 clones listed, 70% to 85% were seen once. The sample consisted of peripheral blood. These TCRs come from a woman aged 50 to 60 with acute or convalescent COVID-19. CDR3s include the opening cysteine and the closing phenylalanine or tryptophan. A D gene is named only where the DNA matches it firmly.

>TRBJ1-2|.|TRBV28
CASSFGQGNYGYTF
TGTGCCAGCAGTTTCGGGCAGGGGAACTATGGCTACACCTTC
>TRBJ2-1|TRBD2|TRBV10-2
CASQLAGANNEQFF
TGCGCCAGCCAACTAGCGGGGGCAAACAATGAGCAGTTCTTC
>TRBJ2-2|.|TRBV2
CASLQSGFNTGELFF
TGTGCCAGCCTTCAGTCAGGATTTAACACCGGGGAGCTGTTTTTT
>TRBJ1-5|.|TRBV4-1
CASSLQAGDNQPQHF
TGCGCCAGCAGCCTTCAAGCGGGGGACAATCAGCCCCAGCATTTT
>TRBJ1-5|.|TRBV18
CASSPSGEGLPQHF
TGTGCCAGCTCACCCTCTGGGGAGGGCCTCCCCCAGCATTTT
>TRBJ1-3|.|TRBV28
CASSSTVDTIYF
TGTGCCAGCAGTTCCACAGTGGACACCATATATTTT
>TRBJ2-1|.|TRBV30
CAWSVLVGDNEQFF
TGTGCCTGGAGTGTACTGGTGGGCGACAATGAGCAGTTCTTC
>TRBJ2-6|.|TRBV7-3
CASSLAGTNSGANVLTF
TGTGCCAGCAGCTTAGCCGGGACAAACTCTGGGGCCAACGTCCTGACTTTC
>TRBJ1-1|.|TRBV7-9
CASSPPREATEAFF
TGTGCCAGCAGCCCCCCCAGGGAAGCCACTGAAGCTTTCTTT
>TRBJ1-1|TRBD1|TRBV12-5
CASGLGTGGLVNTEAFF
TGTGCTAGTGGTTTGGGGACAGGGGGTCTGGTCAACACTGAAGCTTTCTTT
>TRBJ1-4|TRBD1|TRBV29-1
CSVADREDLTTNEKLFF
TGCAGCGTTGCTGACAGGGAGGACCTTACAACTAATGAAAAACTGTTTTTT
>TRBJ2-1|TRBD2|TRBV27
CASSLGLATRWGQFF
TGTGCCAGCAGTTTGGGACTAGCGACCAGGTGGGGGCAGTTCTTC
>TRBJ1-3|TRBD1|TRBV7-9
CASSSTSGTGMVVNTIYF
TGTGCCAGCAGCTCGACCAGTGGGACAGGCATGGTTGTAAACACCATATATTTT
>TRBJ1-1|.|TRBV6-5
CAIQSSGNTEAFF
TGTGCCATCCAATCATCCGGTAACACTGAAGCTTTCTTT
>TRBJ1-2|.|TRBV9
CASSVVQGGHYGYTF
TGTGCCAGCAGCGTAGTGCAGGGAGGGCACTATGGCTACACCTTC
>TRBJ1-1|.|TRBV5-1
CASSAETGNTEAFF
TGCGCCAGCAGCGCGGAGACAGGGAACACTGAAGCTTTCTTT
>TRBJ2-1|TRBD2|TRBV18
CASSPSGGHNEQFF
TGTGCCAGCTCACCGAGCGGGGGGCACAATGAGCAGTTCTTC
>TRBJ1-1|TRBD1|TRBV5-1
CASSPGQAGSAFF
TGCGCCAGCAGCCCCGGACAGGCCGGATCAGCTTTCTTT
>TRBJ1-1|TRBD1|TRBV3-1/TRBV3-2
CASSQGVKGQGKKTNTEAFF
TGTGCCAGCAGCCAAGGAGTTAAGGGACAGGGGAAAAAAACTAACACTGAAGCTTTCTTT